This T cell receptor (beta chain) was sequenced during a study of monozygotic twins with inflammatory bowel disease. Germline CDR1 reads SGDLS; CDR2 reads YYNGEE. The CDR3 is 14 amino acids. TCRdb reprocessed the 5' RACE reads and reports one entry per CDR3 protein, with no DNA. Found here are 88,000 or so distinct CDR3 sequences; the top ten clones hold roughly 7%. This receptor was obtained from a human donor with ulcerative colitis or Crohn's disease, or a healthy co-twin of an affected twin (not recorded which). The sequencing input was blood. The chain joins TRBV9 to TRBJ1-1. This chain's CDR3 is CASSDSPRNTEAFF.